Sequencing of this T cell receptor (beta chain) was carried out in a study of T-cell memory formation after mild COVID-19. The study, taken as a whole, reports: CD4/CD8 balance held among clones contracting day 15 to 85, and later expanders leaned CD4+.

The CDR3 covers 15 residues. CDR1 and CDR2 (germline): SGHDN, FVKESK. Trimming took 4 bases from V and 5 from J; bases not matched to a gene: 8. Notes on this clonotype: Its antigen is as yet unknown.

TCRdb itself ran the 5' RACE reads through MiXCR, one entry per CDR3 protein. The profile shows 120,000 to 150,000 distinct CDR3 sequences, more than 13% of them singletons. The V call is TRBV14, the J call TRBJ2-5, with 9 nucleotides matching TRBD1. The receptor's source is an adult woman who had mild COVID-19 (a few samples of this study predate the infection). Cell type and time point are not known. Sequencing was done on a sample of PBMCs or a T cell subset sorted from them (not recorded which). CDR3 nucleotides: TGTGCCAGCAGCCCGTACAGGGGGCGCGGGGAGACCCAGTACTTC. Protein: CASSPYRGRGETQYF. Looking up the rest from reference TRBV14 and TRBJ2-5 gives the full variable domain: EAGVTQFPSHSVIEKGQTVTLRCDPISGHDNLYWYRRVMGKEIKFLLHFVKESKQDESGMPNNRFLAERTGGTYSTLKVQPAELEDSGVYFCASSPYRGRGETQYFGPGTRLLVL.